The clone carrying this T cell receptor beta chain was observed a few times. What it recognizes is unknown. Libraries for TCR beta were made by quantitative 5'-RACE with molecular barcodes. TCRdb passed the 5' RACE reads through MiXCR, listing each CDR3 protein once. The data contain some 800,000 distinct CDR3 sequences, approximately 12% of them singletons. The source of the sample is a study of CD8 T cells in ankylosing spondylitis. Findings of the study overall: Typical of ankylosing spondylitis blood, it appeared, was a TCR beta motif of eight highly homologous variants. Reactive arthritis synovial fluid and blood were previously reported to contain some motif variants. Those disease-linked clones were CD8+; they were also relatively rare in peripheral blood.

V lost 6 bases to trimming and J lost 2 bases; unmatched junction nucleotides: 9. Germline CDR1 is DFQATT and CDR2 is SNEGSKA (reference sequence). CDR3 length equals 15 residues. The chain links TRBV20-1 to TRBJ1-3; 8 nucleotides line up with TRBD1. The receptor was isolated from a male donor with ankylosing spondylitis. The sample consisted of blood, either unsorted or a sorted T cell fraction (not recorded which). In nucleotides, the CDR3 is TGCAGTGCACCCGGGACAGGTTCTCCTGGAAACACCATATATTTT. Protein sequence: CSAPGTGSPGNTIYF.